This TCR beta chain was identified in a study of neurological immune-mediated disorders. In this sample, this clonotype turned up many times. Its antigen remains unknown. Study-wide results and caveats: None of the CDR3 amino acid sequences of expanded clones were shared across subjects, and this suggested private repertoires in all groups. The greatest TCR clonal expansion occurred in HTLV-1-associated myelopathy and the least in multiple sclerosis, which fell below healthy controls.

Between the trimmed V and J ends, which lost 5 bases and 1 base, there was a span of 11 bases. Looked up from germline, CDR1 is SGHTA and CDR2 is FQGNSA. This CDR3 is 14 amino acids long. Time point described: longitudinal time-point 1 (baseline). Template-switch 5'RACE cDNA synthesis added a 10-nucleotide unique molecular identifier. Every sequencing run drew on 15-18 subjects and yielded over 170 million TCR-beta sequences. TCRdb used MiXCR to reprocess the 5' RACE reads, holding one entry per CDR3 protein. The data contain tens of thousands of distinct CDR3 sequences, roughly an eighth of them seen just once; the ten biggest clones take up 4.5% to 5.5%.

The chain recombines TRBV7-2 with TRBJ1-1; tentative D call: TRBD1 (5 bases). This clonotype was obtained from a female donor with HTLV-1-associated myelopathy (HAM/TSP). The sample taken for sequencing was PBMCs. The CDR3 DNA reads as TGTGCCAGCAGCCGGGGCGGGGGGAACACTGAAGCTTTCTTT. This sequence encodes CASSRGGGNTEAFF.